Given below is one TCR beta chain in context. Which antigen it targets is not known. No base-level quality is on record; no much larger clone is a single base apart. The data stem from a study of Ad26.COV2.S vaccination and SARS-CoV-2 variants (dated by TCRdb to about 2021). Background on the whole study: TCRbeta repertoire sequencing was used to assess the specificity and breadth of SARS-CoV-2-reactive T cell receptors after Ad26.COV2.S vaccination. The TCR-sequenced set comprised approximately 30 samples: approximately 20 Ad26.COV2.S vaccine recipients, 5 placebo recipients and 8 SARS-CoV-2 convalescent individuals.

The immunoSEQ Assay was the method used to sequence TCRbeta CDR3 regions. After extraction, genomic DNA underwent amplification by bias-controlled multiplex PCR, followed by high-throughput sequencing. The authors' analysis ran thus. To quantify the absolute abundance of each unique TCRbeta CDR3 region, sequences were collapsed and filtered. T cell fraction was estimated by normalization of TCRbeta template counts to usable DNA, with usable DNA being measured through amplification of reference genes present in all nucleated cells. Repertoire TCRs were annotated as SARS-CoV-2-specific when V gene, CDR3 amino acid sequence and J gene were exactly matched to a known reactive TCR set. The reference SARS-CoV-2 TCR set came from MIRA and was filtered for enrichment in COVID-19-positive ImmuneCODE repertoires, removing public or cross-reactive TCRs. Based on the MIRA antigens, annotated TCRs were further analysed at the level of specific ORF or position within ORF. Breadth was defined as annotated unique rearrangements over total unique productive rearrangements; depth was the summed frequency of those rearrangements. Group comparisons of TCR breadth used two-sided Wilcoxon rank-sum tests. Not all clones reach the TCRdb copy of this immuneACCESS table, which keeps in-frame sequences only. Checked studies attribute under half of the gap to unresolved V genes and leave the rest unexplained. That table gives V, J and clone size, and the DNA gave D and trimming. Recorded for this sample are roughly 140,000 clones; 86% of them occurred a single time. Of the sample, approximately 5% falls within the top ten clones.

After removal of 4 bases from V and 3 bases from J, the junction retains 2 bases not matched to a gene. The CDR3 starts with the cysteine, ends with the phenylalanine, and has 13 residues. Only the CDR3 portion is preserved as DNA: 39 bases, with reading frame beginning at the first base. From the germline V gene (reference sequence), CDR1 is LNHDA and CDR2 is SQIVND. Broader findings and caveats from the paper: According to the authors, total T cell responses may have been underestimated by the TCR breadth and depth analyses. Ad26.COV2.S recipients had higher spike-specific TCR breadth than placebo recipients (P = 0.0014). Substantial breadth of spike-specific CD8+ and CD4+ T cell responses was reported after vaccination. Comparable non-spike TCR breadth was observed between vaccine and placebo recipients, consistent with only spike being contained in the vaccine.

Taken with the paper, the label for time point translates to: individuals recovered from natural SARS-CoV-2 infection. The sequence joins TRBV19 to TRBJ2-7; a stretch of 8 junction bases matches TRBD2. This TCR was sampled from a human donor who had recovered from COVID-19. This material consisted of peripheral blood, taken after recovery from COVID-19. Here the CDR3 is given as CASSRTSIYEQYF. The DNA sequence is TGTGCCAGTAGTAGGACTAGCATCTACGAGCAGTACTTC.